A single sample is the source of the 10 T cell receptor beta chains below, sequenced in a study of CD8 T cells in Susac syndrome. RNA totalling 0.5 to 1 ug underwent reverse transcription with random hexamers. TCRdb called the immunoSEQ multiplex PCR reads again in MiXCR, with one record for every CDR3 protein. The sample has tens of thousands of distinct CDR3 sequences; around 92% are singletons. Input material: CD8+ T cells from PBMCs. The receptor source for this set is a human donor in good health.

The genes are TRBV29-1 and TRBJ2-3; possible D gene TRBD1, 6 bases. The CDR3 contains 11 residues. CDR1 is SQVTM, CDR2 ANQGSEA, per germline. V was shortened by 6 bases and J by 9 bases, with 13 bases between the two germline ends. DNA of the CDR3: TGCAGCGTCCCGAAGGGGGACACGCAGTATTTT. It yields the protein CSVPKGDTQYF.

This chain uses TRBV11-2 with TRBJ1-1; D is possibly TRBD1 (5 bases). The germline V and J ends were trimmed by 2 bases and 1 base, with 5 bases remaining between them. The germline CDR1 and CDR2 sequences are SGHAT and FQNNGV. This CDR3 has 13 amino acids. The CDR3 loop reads CASSLQGNTEAFF. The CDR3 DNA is TGTGCCAGCAGCTTACAGGGGAACACTGAAGCTTTCTTT.

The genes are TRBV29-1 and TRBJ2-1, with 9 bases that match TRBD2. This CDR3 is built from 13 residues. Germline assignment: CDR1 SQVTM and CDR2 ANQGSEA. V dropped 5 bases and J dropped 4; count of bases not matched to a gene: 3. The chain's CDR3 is CSVPLAGYNEQFF. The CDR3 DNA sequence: TGCAGCGTTCCACTAGCGGGTTACAATGAGCAGTTCTTC.

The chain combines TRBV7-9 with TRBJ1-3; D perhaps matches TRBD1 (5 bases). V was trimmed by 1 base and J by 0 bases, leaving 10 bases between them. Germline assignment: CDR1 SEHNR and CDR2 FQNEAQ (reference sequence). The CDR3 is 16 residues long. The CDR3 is CASSLDEGSSGNTIYF. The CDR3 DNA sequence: TGTGCCAGCAGCTTAGATGAGGGGTCCTCTGGAAACACCATATATTTT.

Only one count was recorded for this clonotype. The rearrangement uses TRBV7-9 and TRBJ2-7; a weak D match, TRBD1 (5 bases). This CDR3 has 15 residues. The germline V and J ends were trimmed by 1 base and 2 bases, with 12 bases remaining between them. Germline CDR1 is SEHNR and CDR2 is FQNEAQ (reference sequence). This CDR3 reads CASSLGRQLTYEQYF. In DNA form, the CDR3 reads TGTGCCAGCAGCTTAGGAAGACAGCTTACCTACGAGCAGTACTTC.

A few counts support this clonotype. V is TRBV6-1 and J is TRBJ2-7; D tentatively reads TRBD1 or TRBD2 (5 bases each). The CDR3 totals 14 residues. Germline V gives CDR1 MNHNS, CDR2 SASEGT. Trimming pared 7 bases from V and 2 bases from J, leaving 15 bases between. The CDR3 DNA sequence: TGTGCCAGCACCCTCCCGGGACGGACCTACGAGCAGTACTTC. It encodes CASTLPGRTYEQYF.

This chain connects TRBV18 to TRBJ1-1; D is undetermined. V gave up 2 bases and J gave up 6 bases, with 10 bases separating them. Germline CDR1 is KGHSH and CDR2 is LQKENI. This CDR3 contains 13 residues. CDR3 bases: TGTGCCAGCTCACCAGTGGGCCCCGCTGAAGCTTTCTTT. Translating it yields CASSPVGPAEAFF.

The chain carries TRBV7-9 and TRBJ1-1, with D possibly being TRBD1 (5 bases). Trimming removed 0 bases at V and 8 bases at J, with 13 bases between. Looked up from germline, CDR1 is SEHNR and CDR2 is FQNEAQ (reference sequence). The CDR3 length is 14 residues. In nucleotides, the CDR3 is TGTGCCAGCAGCTTAGCAGGGGTTAGTGGGGAAGCTTTCTTT. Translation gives CASSLAGVSGEAFF.

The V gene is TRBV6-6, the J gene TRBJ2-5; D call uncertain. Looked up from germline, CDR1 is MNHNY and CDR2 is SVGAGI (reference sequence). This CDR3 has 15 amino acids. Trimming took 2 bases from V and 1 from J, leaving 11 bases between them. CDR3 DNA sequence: TGTGCCAGCAGTTACGTACGTGGGATCCAAGAGACCCAGTACTTC. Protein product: CASSYVRGIQETQYF.

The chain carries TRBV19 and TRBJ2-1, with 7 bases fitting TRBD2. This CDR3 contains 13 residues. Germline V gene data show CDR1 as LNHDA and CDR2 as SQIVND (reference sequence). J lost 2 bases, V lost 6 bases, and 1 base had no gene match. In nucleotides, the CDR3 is TGTGCCAGTAGGAGCGGGACCTACAATGAGCAGTTCTTC. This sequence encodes CASRSGTYNEQFF.